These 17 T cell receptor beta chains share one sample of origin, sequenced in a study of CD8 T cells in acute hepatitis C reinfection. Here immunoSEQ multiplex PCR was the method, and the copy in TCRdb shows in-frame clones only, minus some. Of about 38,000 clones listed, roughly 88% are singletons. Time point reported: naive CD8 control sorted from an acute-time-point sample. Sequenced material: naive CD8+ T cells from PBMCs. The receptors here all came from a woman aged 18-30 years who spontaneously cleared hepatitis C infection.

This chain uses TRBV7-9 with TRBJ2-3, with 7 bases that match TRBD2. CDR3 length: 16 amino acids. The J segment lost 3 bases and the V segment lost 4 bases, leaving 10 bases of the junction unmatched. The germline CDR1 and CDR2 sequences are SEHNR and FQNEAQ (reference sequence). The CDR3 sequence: CASSSLSSGLTDTQYF. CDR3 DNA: TGTGCCAGCAGCTCCCTATCTAGCGGCTTAACAGATACGCAGTATTTT.

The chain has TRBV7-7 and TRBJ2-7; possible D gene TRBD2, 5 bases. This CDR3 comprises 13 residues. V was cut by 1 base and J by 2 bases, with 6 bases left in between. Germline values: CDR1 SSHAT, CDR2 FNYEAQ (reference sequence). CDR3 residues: CASSLGGTYEQYF. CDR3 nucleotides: TGTGCCAGCAGCTTAGGAGGGACCTACGAGCAGTACTTC. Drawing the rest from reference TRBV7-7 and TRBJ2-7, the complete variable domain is GAGVSQSPRYKVTKRGQDVTLRCDPISSHATLYWYQQALGQGPEFLTYFNYEAQPDKSGLPSDRFSAERPEGSISTLTIQRTEQRDSAMYRCASSLGGTYEQYFGPGTRLTVT.

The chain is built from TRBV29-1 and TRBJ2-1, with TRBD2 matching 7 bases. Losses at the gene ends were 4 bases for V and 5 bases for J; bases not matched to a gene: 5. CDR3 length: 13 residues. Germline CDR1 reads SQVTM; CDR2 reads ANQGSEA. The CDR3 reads CSVVLRENNEQFF. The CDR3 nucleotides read TGCAGCGTTGTGTTGCGGGAGAACAATGAGCAGTTCTTC.

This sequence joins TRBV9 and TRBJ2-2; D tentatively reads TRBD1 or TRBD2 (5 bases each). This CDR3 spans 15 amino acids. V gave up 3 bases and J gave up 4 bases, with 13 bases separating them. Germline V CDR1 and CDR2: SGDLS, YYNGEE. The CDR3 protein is CASSGPGTATGELFF. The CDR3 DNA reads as TGTGCCAGCAGCGGACCCGGGACGGCCACCGGGGAGCTGTTTTTT.

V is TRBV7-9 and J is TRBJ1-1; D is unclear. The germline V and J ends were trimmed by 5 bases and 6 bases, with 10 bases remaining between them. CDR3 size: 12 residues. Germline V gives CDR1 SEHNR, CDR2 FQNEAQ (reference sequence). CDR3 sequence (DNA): TGTGCCAGCAGCCCAGCTGACCCTGAAGCTTTCTTT. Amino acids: CASSPADPEAFF. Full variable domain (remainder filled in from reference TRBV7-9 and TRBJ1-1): DTGVSQNPRHKITKRGQNVTFRCDPISEHNRLYWYRQTLGQGPEFLTYFQNEAQLEKSRLLSDRFSAERPKGSFSTLEIQRTEQGDSAMYLCASSPADPEAFFGQGTRLTVV.

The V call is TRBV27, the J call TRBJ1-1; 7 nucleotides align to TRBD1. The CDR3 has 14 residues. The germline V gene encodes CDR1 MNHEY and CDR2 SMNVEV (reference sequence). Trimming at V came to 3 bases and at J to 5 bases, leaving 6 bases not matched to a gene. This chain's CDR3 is CASSLTGTETEAFF. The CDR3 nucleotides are TGTGCCAGCAGTTTGACAGGGACGGAGACTGAAGCTTTCTTT.

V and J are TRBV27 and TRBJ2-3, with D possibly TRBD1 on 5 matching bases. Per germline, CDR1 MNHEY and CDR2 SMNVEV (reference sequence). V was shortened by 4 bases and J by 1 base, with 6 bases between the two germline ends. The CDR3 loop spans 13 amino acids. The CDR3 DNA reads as TGTGCCAGCAGTTCCAGGGGCACAGATACGCAGTATTTT. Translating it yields CASSSRGTDTQYF.

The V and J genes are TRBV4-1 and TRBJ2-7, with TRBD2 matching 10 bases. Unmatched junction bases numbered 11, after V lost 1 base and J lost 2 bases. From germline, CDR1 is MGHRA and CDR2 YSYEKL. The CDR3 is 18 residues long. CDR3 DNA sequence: TGCGCCAGCAGCCAAGTGACCCGGACTAGCGGAATTACCTACGAGCAGTACTTC. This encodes CASSQVTRTSGITYEQYF.

CDR3 loop: CASSQGLAGDDSTGELFF. CDR3 DNA: TGCGCCAGCAGCCAGGGACTAGCGGGAGATGATAGCACCGGGGAGCTGTTTTTT. The V call is TRBV4-1, the J call TRBJ2-2, with 14 bases matching TRBD2. Germline CDR1 and CDR2: MGHRA and YSYEKL. The CDR3 runs to 18 residues. Trimming took 3 bases from V and 4 from J; bases not matched to a gene: 7.

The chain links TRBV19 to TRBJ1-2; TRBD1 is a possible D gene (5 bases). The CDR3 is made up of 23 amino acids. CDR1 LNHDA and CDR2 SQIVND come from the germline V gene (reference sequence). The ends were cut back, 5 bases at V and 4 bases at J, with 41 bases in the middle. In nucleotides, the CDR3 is TGTGCCAGTAGTCCTCCCCTTTATCTTGTCCGGGACGGACCTCAAGAAATTCTCTATGGCTACACCTTC. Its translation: CASSPPLYLVRDGPQEILYGYTF.

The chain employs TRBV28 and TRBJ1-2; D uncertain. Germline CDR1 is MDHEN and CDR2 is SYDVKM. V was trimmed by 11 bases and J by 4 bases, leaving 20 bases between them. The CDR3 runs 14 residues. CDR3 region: CAGTLDGVGYGYTF. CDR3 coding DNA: TGTGCCGGCACACTGGACGGGGTGGGCTATGGCTACACCTTC.

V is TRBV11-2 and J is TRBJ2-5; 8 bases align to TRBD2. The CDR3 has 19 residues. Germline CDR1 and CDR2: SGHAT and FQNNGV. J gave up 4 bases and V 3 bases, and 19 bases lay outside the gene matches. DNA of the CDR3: TGTGCCAGCAGCTTTCTATGGGCTAGCGGGCGGCCAAGGGTAGAGACCCAGTACTTC. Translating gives CASSFLWASGRPRVETQYF.

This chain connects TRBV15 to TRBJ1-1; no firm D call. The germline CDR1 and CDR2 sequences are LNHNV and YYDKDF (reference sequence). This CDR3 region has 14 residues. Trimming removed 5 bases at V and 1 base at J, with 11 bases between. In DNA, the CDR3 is TGTGCCACCAGCGGGGTCTCGGGGAACACTGAAGCTTTCTTT. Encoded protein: CATSGVSGNTEAFF. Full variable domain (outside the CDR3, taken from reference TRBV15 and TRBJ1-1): DAMVIQNPRYQVTQFGKPVTLSCSQTLNHNVMYWYQQKSSQAPKLLFHYYDKDFNNEADTPDNFQSRRPNTSFCFLDIRSPGLGDTAMYLCATSGVSGNTEAFFGQGTRLTVV.

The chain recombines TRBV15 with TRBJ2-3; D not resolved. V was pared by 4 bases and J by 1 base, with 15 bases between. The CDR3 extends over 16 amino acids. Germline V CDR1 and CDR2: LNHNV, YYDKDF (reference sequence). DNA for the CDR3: TGTGCCACCAGCATCCCCGGTGGGCTGGGCACAGATACGCAGTATTTT. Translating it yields CATSIPGGLGTDTQYF.

The CDR3 spells CASSLGDQAAGNTIYF. CDR3 nucleotides: TGTGCCAGCAGCTTAGGAGACCAGGCTGCTGGAAACACCATATATTTT. The chain uses TRBV7-6 and TRBJ1-3; D gene uncertain. The CDR3 runs to 16 residues. Deletions cut 1 base from V and 2 bases from J, with 12 bases between. Looked up from germline, CDR1 is SGHVS and CDR2 is FNYEAQ.

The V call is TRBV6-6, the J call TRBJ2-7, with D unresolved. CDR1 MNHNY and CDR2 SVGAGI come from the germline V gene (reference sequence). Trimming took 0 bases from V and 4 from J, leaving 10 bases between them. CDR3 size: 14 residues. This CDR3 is CASSYSIQPYEQYF. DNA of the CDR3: TGTGCCAGCAGTTACTCGATACAGCCTTACGAGCAGTACTTC.

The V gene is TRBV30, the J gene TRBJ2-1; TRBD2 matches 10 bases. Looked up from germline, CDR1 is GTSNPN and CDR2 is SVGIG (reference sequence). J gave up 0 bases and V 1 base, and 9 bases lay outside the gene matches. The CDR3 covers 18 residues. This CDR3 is CAWSAGLADPSSYNEQFF. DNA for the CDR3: TGTGCCTGGAGTGCCGGACTAGCGGATCCAAGCTCCTACAATGAGCAGTTCTTC.